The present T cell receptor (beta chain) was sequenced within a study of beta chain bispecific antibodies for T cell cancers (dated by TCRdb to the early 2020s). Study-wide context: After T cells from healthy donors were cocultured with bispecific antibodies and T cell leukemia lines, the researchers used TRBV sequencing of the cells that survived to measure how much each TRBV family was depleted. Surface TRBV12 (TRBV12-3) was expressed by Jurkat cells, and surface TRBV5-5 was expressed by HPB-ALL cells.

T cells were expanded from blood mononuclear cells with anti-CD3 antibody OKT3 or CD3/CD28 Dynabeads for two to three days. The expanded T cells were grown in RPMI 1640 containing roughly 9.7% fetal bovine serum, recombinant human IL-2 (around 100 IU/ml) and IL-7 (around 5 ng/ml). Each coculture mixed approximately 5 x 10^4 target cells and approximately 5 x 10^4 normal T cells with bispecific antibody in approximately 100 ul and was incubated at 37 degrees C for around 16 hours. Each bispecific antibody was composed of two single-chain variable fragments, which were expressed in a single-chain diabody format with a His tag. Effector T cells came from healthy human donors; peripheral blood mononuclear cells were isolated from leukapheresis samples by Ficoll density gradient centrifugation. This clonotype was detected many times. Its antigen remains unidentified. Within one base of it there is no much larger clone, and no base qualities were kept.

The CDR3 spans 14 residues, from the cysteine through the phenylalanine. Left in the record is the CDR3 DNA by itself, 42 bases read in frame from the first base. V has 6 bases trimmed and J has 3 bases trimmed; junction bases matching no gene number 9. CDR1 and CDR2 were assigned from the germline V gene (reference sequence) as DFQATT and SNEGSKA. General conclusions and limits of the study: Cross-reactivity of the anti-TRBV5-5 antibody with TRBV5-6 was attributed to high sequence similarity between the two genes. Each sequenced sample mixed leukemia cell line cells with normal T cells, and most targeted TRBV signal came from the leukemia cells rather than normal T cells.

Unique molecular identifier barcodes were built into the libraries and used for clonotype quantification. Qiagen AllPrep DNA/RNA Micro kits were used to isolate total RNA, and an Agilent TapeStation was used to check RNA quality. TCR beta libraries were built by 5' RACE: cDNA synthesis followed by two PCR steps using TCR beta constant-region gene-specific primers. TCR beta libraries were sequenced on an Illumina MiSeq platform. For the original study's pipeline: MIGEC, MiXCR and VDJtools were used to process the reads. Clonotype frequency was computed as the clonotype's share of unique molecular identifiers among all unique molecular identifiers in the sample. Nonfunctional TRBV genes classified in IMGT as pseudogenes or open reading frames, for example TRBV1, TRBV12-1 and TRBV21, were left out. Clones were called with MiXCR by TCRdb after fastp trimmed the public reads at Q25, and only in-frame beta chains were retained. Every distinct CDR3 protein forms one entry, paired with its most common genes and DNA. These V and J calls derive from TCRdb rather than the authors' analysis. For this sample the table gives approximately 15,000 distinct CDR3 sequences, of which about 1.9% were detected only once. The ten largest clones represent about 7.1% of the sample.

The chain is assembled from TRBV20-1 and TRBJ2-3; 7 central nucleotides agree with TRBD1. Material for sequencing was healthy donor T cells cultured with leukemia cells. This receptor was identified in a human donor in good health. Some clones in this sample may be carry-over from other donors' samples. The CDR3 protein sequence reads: CSAARQGLTDTQYF. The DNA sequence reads TGCAGTGCCGCAAGACAGGGTCTGACAGATACGCAGTATTTT.